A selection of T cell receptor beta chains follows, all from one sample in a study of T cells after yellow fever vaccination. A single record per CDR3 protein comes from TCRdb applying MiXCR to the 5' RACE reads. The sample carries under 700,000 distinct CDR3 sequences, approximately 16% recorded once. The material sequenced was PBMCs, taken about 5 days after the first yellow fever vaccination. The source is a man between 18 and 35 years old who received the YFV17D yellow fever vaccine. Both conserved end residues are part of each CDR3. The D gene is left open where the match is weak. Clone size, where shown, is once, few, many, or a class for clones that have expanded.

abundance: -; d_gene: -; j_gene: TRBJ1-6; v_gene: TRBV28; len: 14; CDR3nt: TGTGCCAGCAGTATACACACAGGGTCGGCACCCCTCCACTTT; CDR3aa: CASSIHTGSAPLHF
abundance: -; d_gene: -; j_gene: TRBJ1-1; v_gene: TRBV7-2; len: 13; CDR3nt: TGTGCCAGCAGCTTATGGGCGGCCTCTGAAGCTTTCTTT; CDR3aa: CASSLWAASEAFF
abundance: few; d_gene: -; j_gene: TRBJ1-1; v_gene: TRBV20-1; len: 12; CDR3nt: TGCAGTGCTAGAGATCCCCGAAGCCAAGCTTTCTTT; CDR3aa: CSARDPRSQAFF
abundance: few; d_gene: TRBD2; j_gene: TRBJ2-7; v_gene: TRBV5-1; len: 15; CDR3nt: TGCGCCAGCAGCCGTGGACTAGCGGGGGACTACGAGCAGTACTTC; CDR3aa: CASSRGLAGDYEQYF
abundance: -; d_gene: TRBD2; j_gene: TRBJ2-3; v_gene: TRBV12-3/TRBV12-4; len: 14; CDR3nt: TGTGCCAGCGGGGCTAGCGGGTTGTTGGATACGCAGTATTTT; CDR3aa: CASGASGLLDTQYF
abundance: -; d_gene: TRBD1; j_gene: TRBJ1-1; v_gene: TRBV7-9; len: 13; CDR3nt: TGTGCCAGCAGCGTGAACAGGGGTACTGAAGCTTTCTTT; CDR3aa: CASSVNRGTEAFF
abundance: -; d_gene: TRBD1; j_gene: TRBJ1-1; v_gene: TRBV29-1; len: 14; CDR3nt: TGCAGCGTTGACCAGGGGGAGATGAACACTGAAGCTTTCTTT; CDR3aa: CSVDQGEMNTEAFF
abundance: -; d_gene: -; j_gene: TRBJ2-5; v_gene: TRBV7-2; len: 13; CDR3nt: TGTGCCAGCAGCCCGGGGCCTAGGGAGACCCAGTACTTC; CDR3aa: CASSPGPRETQYF
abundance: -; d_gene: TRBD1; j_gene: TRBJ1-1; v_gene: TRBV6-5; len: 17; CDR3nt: TGTGCCAGCAGTTATACCCCGGGACAGGGAACCCTTAGCCGCGCTTTCTTT; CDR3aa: CASSYTPGQGTLSRAFF
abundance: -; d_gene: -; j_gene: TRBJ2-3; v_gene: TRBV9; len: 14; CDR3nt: TGTGCCAGCAGCCACAGGGGGGGTGAAGATACGCAGTATTTT; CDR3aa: CASSHRGGEDTQYF
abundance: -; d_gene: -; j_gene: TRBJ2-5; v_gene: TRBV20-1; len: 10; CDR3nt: TGCAGTGCTATAGCGGCGACCCAGTACTTC; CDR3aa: CSAIAATQYF
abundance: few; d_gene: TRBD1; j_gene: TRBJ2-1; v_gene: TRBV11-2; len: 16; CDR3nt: TGTGCCAGCAGCCCTAGTGGCAGGGGGCTGGACAATGAGCAGTTCTTC; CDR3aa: CASSPSGRGLDNEQFF
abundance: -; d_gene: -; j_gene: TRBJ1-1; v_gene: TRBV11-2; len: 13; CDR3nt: TGTGCCAGCAGCTCCAACAGGGTCACTGAAGCTTTCTTT; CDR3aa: CASSSNRVTEAFF
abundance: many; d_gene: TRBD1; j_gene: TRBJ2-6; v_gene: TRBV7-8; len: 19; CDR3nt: TGTGCCAGCAGCTTAGAGACAGGGGGAATTTGGCTAGGGGCCAACGTCCTGACTTTC; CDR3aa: CASSLETGGIWLGANVLTF
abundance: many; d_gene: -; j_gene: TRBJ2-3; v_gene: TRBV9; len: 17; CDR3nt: TGTGCCAGCAGCGTAGGAATGAGTGCGGACACACAAGATACGCAGTATTTT; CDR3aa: CASSVGMSADTQDTQYF
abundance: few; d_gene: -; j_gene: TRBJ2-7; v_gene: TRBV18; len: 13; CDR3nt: TGTGCCAGCTCGCCAGGGGTACGATACGAGCAGTACTTC; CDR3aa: CASSPGVRYEQYF
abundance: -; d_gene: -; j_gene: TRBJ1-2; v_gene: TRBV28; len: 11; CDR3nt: TGTGCCAGCACGTCCGGGACGATCTACACCTTC; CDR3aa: CASTSGTIYTF